These 19 T cell receptor beta chains share one sample of origin, sequenced in a study of blood T cell repertoires in COVID-19. The repertoire was sequenced with immunoSEQ multiplex PCR; TCRdb's copy has only in-frame clones and lacks some. The table has 100,000 or so clones, around 87% seen once. Sequencing was carried out using peripheral blood. The receptors shown here come from a woman in her 30s with acute or convalescent COVID-19.

The V call is TRBV28, the J call TRBJ1-1; D unresolved. The germline V and J ends were trimmed by 3 bases and 4 bases, with 21 bases remaining between them. Germline V gives CDR1 MDHEN, CDR2 SYDVKM. The CDR3 sequence is 17 residues long. Written as DNA, the CDR3 is TGTGCCAGCAGTTTCCCCAGCGGGAGAACGATCGGCACTGAAGCTTTCTTT. It yields the protein CASSFPSGRTIGTEAFF.

The J gene is TRBJ2-1, the V gene TRBV27; D unresolved. The ends were cut back, 8 bases at V and 0 bases at J, with 17 bases in the middle. Germline-derived CDR1 and CDR2 are MNHEY and SMNVEV (reference sequence). This CDR3 is built from 16 residues. For the CDR3, the DNA is TGTGCCAGCCGCCCCGCCGCATATAGCTCCTACAATGAGCAGTTCTTC. Its translation is CASRPAAYSSYNEQFF.

The genes are TRBV5-6 and TRBJ1-2; tentative D call: TRBD1 (6 bases). CDR3 size: 14 residues. Looked up from germline, CDR1 is SGHDT and CDR2 is YYEEEE. Trimming cost V 6 bases and J 7 bases, with 19 bases left between them. The CDR3 reads CASTVTGGGSGYTF. Written as DNA, the CDR3 is TGTGCCAGCACCGTAACGGGGGGGGGCTCTGGCTACACCTTC.

This sequence joins TRBV5-1 and TRBJ2-5, with 10 positions matching TRBD2. This CDR3 has 15 amino acids. CDR1 is SGHRS, CDR2 YFSETQ, per germline. Germline trimming cut 1 base from V and 2 bases from J; bases unmatched to any gene: 2. CDR3 region: CASSLSSGGQETQYF. The DNA for the CDR3 is TGCGCCAGCAGCTTGAGTAGCGGGGGGCAAGAGACCCAGTACTTC.

The V and J genes are TRBV6-6 and TRBJ1-2; 11 bases align to TRBD1. The CDR3 is 16 residues long. Germline V gives CDR1 MNHNY, CDR2 SVGAGI (reference sequence). Losses at the gene ends were 0 bases for V and 4 bases for J; bases not matched to a gene: 4. The CDR3 spells CASSYSGTGGSYGYTF. CDR3 DNA sequence: TGTGCCAGCAGTTACTCCGGGACAGGGGGATCCTATGGCTACACCTTC.

The chain couples TRBV9 to TRBJ2-2; perhaps TRBD1 as D (6 bases). The CDR3 contains 15 residues. V gave up 4 bases and J gave up 3 bases, with 13 bases separating them. CDR1 and CDR2 (germline): SGDLS, YYNGEE. The CDR3, as DNA: TGTGCCAGCAGCTCCTTTGAGGGGGACACCGGGGAGCTGTTTTTT. Amino acids: CASSSFEGDTGELFF.

The rearrangement uses TRBV5-4 and TRBJ2-1; the match to TRBD2 covers 9 bases. CDR1 SGHNT and CDR2 YYREEE come from the germline V gene (reference sequence). This CDR3 is built from 15 residues. The junction had 5 bases not matched to a gene; V was cut back by 1 base and J by 6 bases. CDR3 DNA: TGTGCCAGCAGCTTGAGTAGCGGGGGAGCCAATGAGCAGTTCTTC. Translated: CASSLSSGGANEQFF.

The chain links TRBV7-9 to TRBJ2-7, with a tentative D call TRBD2 (5 bases). Germline CDR1 SEHNR, CDR2 FQNEAQ (reference sequence). The V and J ends lost 7 bases and 3 bases respectively, with 13 bases between them. The CDR3 extends over 13 amino acids. The CDR3 sequence is CASTRARGYEQYF. DNA for the CDR3: TGTGCCAGCACCCGAGCTCGGGGCTACGAGCAGTACTTC.

V gene TRBV30 combines with J gene TRBJ1-2; a possible D gene is TRBD1 (6 bases). Germline assignment: CDR1 GTSNPN and CDR2 SVGIG (reference sequence). V was clipped by 0 bases and J by 6 bases, with 17 bases between them. The CDR3 is made up of 15 amino acids. The CDR3: CAWSVLRGSPDGYTF. In DNA, the CDR3 is TGTGCCTGGAGTGTCTTGAGGGGGAGCCCGGATGGCTACACCTTC.

The chain is built from TRBV11-2 and TRBJ1-2, with D uncertain. This CDR3 contains 14 residues. Germline V CDR1 and CDR2: SGHAT, FQNNGV. Trimming left V 3 bases short and J 1 base short, with 9 bases between. The CDR3 coding sequence is TGTGCCAGCAGCTTGACTGCATTTAACTATGGCTACACCTTC. Its translation is CASSLTAFNYGYTF.

In this sample, this clone turned up once. The chain employs TRBV7-9 and TRBJ1-1; no clear D gene. Germline CDR1 and CDR2: SEHNR and FQNEAQ (reference sequence). This CDR3 contains 12 residues. Trimming shortened V by 7 bases and J by 4 bases, and 10 bases separated the two germline ends. The CDR3 loop is CASTKPGTEAFF. In DNA form, the CDR3 reads TGTGCCAGCACTAAACCGGGCACTGAAGCTTTCTTT.

The CDR3 reads CASSPRQVRLNYGYTF. CDR3 DNA sequence: TGTGCCAGCAGCCCAAGACAGGTGCGACTTAACTATGGCTACACCTTC. The chain is built from TRBV7-9 and TRBJ1-2, with D tentatively TRBD1 (6 bases). The germline V and J ends were trimmed by 5 bases and 1 base, with 17 bases remaining between them. The CDR3 is 16 amino acids. Looked up from germline, CDR1 is SEHNR and CDR2 is FQNEAQ (reference sequence).

This clone showed up just once. This chain connects TRBV5-1 to TRBJ1-1, with TRBD1 identical over 8 bases. Trimming took 0 bases from V and 5 from J; bases not matched to a gene: 3. Per germline, CDR1 SGHRS and CDR2 YFSETQ. This CDR3 has 14 residues. The CDR3 DNA is TGCGCCAGCAGCTTGGCCCAGGGGGCGACTGAAGCTTTCTTT. Its protein product is CASSLAQGATEAFF.

V usage is TRBV9 and J usage is TRBJ1-6; TRBD1 matches 9 bases. With 0 bases clipped from V and 7 bases from J, the junction kept 2 bases outside the gene matches. There are 15 residues in the CDR3. Germline assignment: CDR1 SGDLS and CDR2 YYNGEE. CDR3 coding DNA: TGTGCCAGCAGCGTAGGGGACAGGGCAAATTCACCCCTCCACTTT. This encodes CASSVGDRANSPLHF.

The CDR3 region has the DNA TGTGCCAGCACCTCGCGGGGTCTCTATGGCTACACCTTC. It specifies CASTSRGLYGYTF. This chain joins TRBV28 and TRBJ1-2; D uncertain. Trimming shortened V by 7 bases and J by 4 bases, and 13 bases separated the two germline ends. The V gene's germline CDR1 is MDHEN and CDR2 SYDVKM. The CDR3 is made up of 13 amino acids.

This sequence joins TRBV27 and TRBJ1-2; 11 bases agree with TRBD1. The CDR3 runs to 17 residues. Germline CDR1 reads MNHEY; CDR2 reads SMNVEV (reference sequence). The V segment lost 4 bases and the J segment 2 bases; nucleotides outside the gene matches: 9. CDR3 protein: CASSSTPGTGGNYGYTF. The CDR3, as DNA: TGTGCCAGCAGTTCTACCCCCGGGACAGGGGGAAACTATGGCTACACCTTC.

This chain joins TRBV27 and TRBJ1-3; D may be TRBD1 (5 bases). The CDR3 covers 14 residues. Germline CDR1 reads MNHEY; CDR2 reads SMNVEV (reference sequence). Trimming removed 6 bases from V and 8 bases from J, with 17 bases in between. DNA for the CDR3: TGTGCCAGCAGCGCCGGGACTGACTGGGACACCATATATTTT. Translated, it gives CASSAGTDWDTIYF.

For the CDR3, the DNA is TGTGCCAGCAGTCCAAACAGGGGGCTCCCTTACTATGGCTACACCTTC. This translates into CASSPNRGLPYYGYTF. The V call is TRBV28, the J call TRBJ1-2; 9 nucleotides line up with TRBD1. Germline trimming cut 5 bases from V and 3 bases from J; bases unmatched to any gene: 10. This CDR3 contains 16 residues. The V gene's germline CDR1 is MDHEN and CDR2 SYDVKM.

For the CDR3, the DNA is TGTGCCAGCAGCTTTTCGGGGGACCAGCCCCAGCATTTT. It encodes CASSFSGDQPQHF. The V call is TRBV11-2, the J call TRBJ1-5; a possible D gene is TRBD1 (5 bases). The germline gives CDR1 SGHAT, CDR2 FQNNGV. Trimming removed 3 bases from V and 7 bases from J, with 10 bases in between. CDR3 length: 13 residues. Full variable domain (rest looked up from reference TRBV11-2 and TRBJ1-5): EAGVAQSPRYKIIEKRQSVAFWCNPISGHATLYWYQQILGQGPKLLIQFQNNGVVDDSQLPKDRFSAERLKGVDSTLKIQPAKLEDSAVYLCASSFSGDQPQHFGDGTRLSIL.